Listed below are T cell receptor beta chains from one sample, sequenced in a study of long-term antiretroviral therapy in people with HIV. Data came from immunoSEQ multiplex PCR; TCRdb stores just in-frame clones and leaves some out. The sample has 15,000 to 20,000 clones; 80% to 90% are singletons. This specimen consisted of unsorted PBMCs, obtained 0.1 years after starting antiretroviral therapy. The source is a man in his late teens or twenties with HIV. The CDR3 runs from the conserved cysteine through the conserved F or W. D genes are given only for firm matches. Clone size is stated in some rows and not others, as once, few, many or a class when expanded.

CDR3 protein: CASSAGLAGDLADTQYF
CDR3 DNA: TGTGCCAGCAGCGCCGGACTAGCGGGGGATTTGGCAGATACGCAGTATTTT
CDR3 length: 17
clone size: .
D gene: TRBD2
V gene: TRBV5-5
J gene: TRBJ2-3

CDR3 protein: CAWSATVNQPQHF
CDR3 DNA: TGTGCCTGGAGCGCGACAGTCAATCAGCCCCAGCATTTT
CDR3 length: 13
clone size: .
D gene: .
V gene: TRBV30
J gene: TRBJ1-5

CDR3 protein: CASSLSVGQETQYF
CDR3 DNA: TGTGCCAGCAGCTTAAGCGTCGGACAAGAGACCCAGTACTTC
CDR3 length: 14
clone size: .
D gene: .
V gene: TRBV7-9
J gene: TRBJ2-5

CDR3 protein: CASSSRDSNYGYTF
CDR3 DNA: TGTGCCAGCAGCTCCCGGGACTCTAACTATGGCTACACCTTC
CDR3 length: 14
clone size: .
D gene: .
V gene: TRBV7-9
J gene: TRBJ1-2

CDR3 protein: CASSVGETLAGRNEQYF
CDR3 DNA: TGTGCCAGCAGCGTAGGAGAGACCCTAGCGGGTAGGAACGAGCAGTACTTC
CDR3 length: 17
clone size: few
D gene: TRBD2
V gene: TRBV9
J gene: TRBJ2-7

CDR3 protein: CSVHLETAFNEQFF
CDR3 DNA: TGCAGCGTACACCTAGAAACAGCTTTCAATGAGCAGTTCTTC
CDR3 length: 14
clone size: few
D gene: .
V gene: TRBV29-1
J gene: TRBJ2-1

CDR3 protein: CASSLSAGELFF
CDR3 DNA: TGTGCCAGCAGCTTAAGCGCCGGGGAGCTGTTTTTT
CDR3 length: 12
clone size: once
D gene: .
V gene: TRBV7-9
J gene: TRBJ2-2

CDR3 protein: CAINSGDNEKLFF
CDR3 DNA: TGTGCCATCAATTCCGGGGATAATGAAAAACTGTTTTTT
CDR3 length: 13
clone size: .
D gene: .
V gene: TRBV10-3
J gene: TRBJ1-4

CDR3 protein: CASSLGQGARELFF
CDR3 DNA: TGTGCCAGCAGCCTCGGACAGGGAGCGAGGGAGCTGTTTTTT
CDR3 length: 14
clone size: .
D gene: TRBD1
V gene: TRBV7-9
J gene: TRBJ2-2

CDR3 protein: CASSSRVGNTIYF
CDR3 DNA: TGTGCCAGCAGTTCGCGGGTAGGAAACACCATATATTTT
CDR3 length: 13
clone size: .
D gene: .
V gene: TRBV7-9
J gene: TRBJ1-3

CDR3 protein: CASSQTGDNEQFF
CDR3 DNA: TGTGCCAGCAGCCAGACGGGAGACAATGAGCAGTTCTTC
CDR3 length: 13
clone size: .
D gene: .
V gene: TRBV4-2
J gene: TRBJ2-1

CDR3 protein: CASSLSGTPRVPLHF
CDR3 DNA: TGTGCCAGCAGCCTCTCTGGGACCCCGAGGGTCCCCCTCCACTTT
CDR3 length: 15
clone size: few
D gene: .
V gene: TRBV7-2
J gene: TRBJ1-6

CDR3 protein: CASSPKGPIIEEFF
CDR3 DNA: TGTGCCAGCAGCCCGAAGGGCCCTATCATCGAAGAGTTCTTC
CDR3 length: 14
clone size: .
D gene: .
V gene: TRBV7-8
J gene: TRBJ2-1

CDR3 protein: CASSVHLAGGQETQYF
CDR3 DNA: TGTGCCAGCAGCGTCCACCTAGCGGGGGGGCAAGAGACCCAGTACTTC
CDR3 length: 16
clone size: .
D gene: TRBD2
V gene: TRBV9
J gene: TRBJ2-5

CDR3 protein: CASSQGQNTEAFF
CDR3 DNA: TGCGCCAGCAGCCAGGGACAGAACACTGAAGCTTTCTTT
CDR3 length: 13
clone size: .
D gene: .
V gene: TRBV5-1
J gene: TRBJ1-1

CDR3 protein: CASSPEPGADTQYF
CDR3 DNA: TGTGCCAGCAGCCCCGAGCCCGGGGCAGATACGCAGTATTTT
CDR3 length: 14
clone size: .
D gene: .
V gene: TRBV5-6
J gene: TRBJ2-3

CDR3 protein: CASSAWDRTNYGYTF
CDR3 DNA: TGTGCCAGCAGCGCCTGGGACAGGACTAACTATGGCTACACCTTC
CDR3 length: 15
clone size: .
D gene: TRBD1
V gene: TRBV7-3
J gene: TRBJ1-2

CDR3 protein: CSLSGSPRYSNQPQHF
CDR3 DNA: TGCAGCCTTTCGGGCTCCCCCCGCTATAGCAATCAGCCCCAGCATTTT
CDR3 length: 16
clone size: few
D gene: .
V gene: TRBV29-1
J gene: TRBJ1-5

CDR3 protein: CASSISGKSLEDTQYF
CDR3 DNA: TGTGCCAGCAGCATTAGCGGGAAAAGTCTGGAGGATACGCAGTATTTT
CDR3 length: 16
clone size: .
D gene: TRBD2
V gene: TRBV7-9
J gene: TRBJ2-3

CDR3 protein: CASSQETGPYNEQFF
CDR3 DNA: TGTGCTAGCAGCCAGGAGACGGGGCCCTACAATGAGCAGTTCTTC
CDR3 length: 15
clone size: .
D gene: .
V gene: TRBV7-7
J gene: TRBJ2-1

CDR3 protein: CASSPRQSNYGYTF
CDR3 DNA: TGTGCCAGCAGTCCTAGACAGAGTAACTATGGCTACACCTTC
CDR3 length: 14
clone size: .
D gene: .
V gene: TRBV6-6
J gene: TRBJ1-2

CDR3 protein: CASSHGTGGNEQYF
CDR3 DNA: TGTGCCAGCAGTCACGGGACAGGGGGGAACGAGCAGTACTTC
CDR3 length: 14
clone size: .
D gene: TRBD1
V gene: TRBV27
J gene: TRBJ2-7

CDR3 protein: CASGKVHEQYF
CDR3 DNA: TGTGCCAGCGGTAAAGTCCACGAGCAGTACTTC
CDR3 length: 11
clone size: once
D gene: .
V gene: TRBV27
J gene: TRBJ2-7

CDR3 protein: CASSSSREGGYTF
CDR3 DNA: TGTGCCAGCAGCTCCTCCCGGGAGGGGGGCTACACCTTC
CDR3 length: 13
clone size: .
D gene: .
V gene: TRBV11-2
J gene: TRBJ1-2

CDR3 protein: CASSLSTGLYEKLFF
CDR3 DNA: TGTGCCAGCAGTTTATCTACAGGTTTATATGAAAAACTGTTTTTT
CDR3 length: 15
clone size: .
D gene: .
V gene: TRBV27
J gene: TRBJ1-4

CDR3 protein: CASQGQGSGNTIYF
CDR3 DNA: TGTGCCAGCCAAGGGCAGGGATCTGGAAACACCATATATTTT
CDR3 length: 14
clone size: .
D gene: .
V gene: TRBV6-1
J gene: TRBJ1-3

CDR3 protein: CASSLSTTGTYGYTF
CDR3 DNA: TGTGCCAGCAGCTTGAGTACGACAGGGACTTATGGCTACACCTTC
CDR3 length: 15
clone size: once
D gene: TRBD1
V gene: TRBV5-5
J gene: TRBJ1-2

CDR3 protein: CASSEFGNTIYF
CDR3 DNA: TGTGCCAGCAGTGAATTCGGGAACACCATATATTTT
CDR3 length: 12
clone size: .
D gene: .
V gene: TRBV25-1
J gene: TRBJ1-3

CDR3 protein: CAISLSNQPQHF
CDR3 DNA: TGTGCCATCAGTCTTAGCAATCAGCCCCAGCATTTT
CDR3 length: 12
clone size: once
D gene: .
V gene: TRBV10-3
J gene: TRBJ1-5

CDR3 protein: CASSVWEGNTEAFF
CDR3 DNA: TGTGCCAGCAGCGTATGGGAGGGGAACACTGAAGCTTTCTTT
CDR3 length: 14
clone size: once
D gene: .
V gene: TRBV9
J gene: TRBJ1-1

CDR3 protein: CASSLPGGEQYF
CDR3 DNA: TGTGCCAGCAGTTTACCCGGGGGCGAGCAGTACTTC
CDR3 length: 12
clone size: .
D gene: .
V gene: TRBV27
J gene: TRBJ2-7

CDR3 protein: CASSRGDTQYF
CDR3 DNA: TGTGCCAGCAGCCGGGGGGATACGCAGTATTTT
CDR3 length: 11
clone size: .
D gene: .
V gene: TRBV5-6
J gene: TRBJ2-3

CDR3 protein: CSVSAGESDEQFF
CDR3 DNA: TGCAGCGTTTCGGCCGGCGAGTCAGATGAGCAGTTCTTC
CDR3 length: 13
clone size: few
D gene: .
V gene: TRBV29-1
J gene: TRBJ2-1

CDR3 protein: CASSEWMGRDRGTGYTF
CDR3 DNA: TGTGCCAGCAGTGAATGGATGGGTAGAGACAGGGGAACGGGCTACACCTTC
CDR3 length: 17
clone size: .
D gene: TRBD1
V gene: TRBV6-1
J gene: TRBJ1-2

CDR3 protein: CASSLGADLYGYTF
CDR3 DNA: TGTGCCAGCAGCTTGGGGGCAGACCTCTATGGCTACACCTTC
CDR3 length: 14
clone size: .
D gene: .
V gene: TRBV5-6
J gene: TRBJ1-2

CDR3 protein: CAITPGDYGYTF
CDR3 DNA: TGTGCCATTACTCCAGGGGACTATGGCTACACCTTC
CDR3 length: 12
clone size: .
D gene: .
V gene: TRBV6-6
J gene: TRBJ1-2

CDR3 protein: CASSQGQSDTQYF
CDR3 DNA: TGTGCCAGCAGCCAGGGACAGTCAGATACGCAGTATTTT
CDR3 length: 13
clone size: .
D gene: TRBD1
V gene: TRBV9
J gene: TRBJ2-3

CDR3 protein: CASSSPGPKYEQYF
CDR3 DNA: TGTGCCAGCAGTTCACCGGGACCCAAATACGAGCAGTACTTC
CDR3 length: 14
clone size: once
D gene: .
V gene: TRBV27
J gene: TRBJ2-7

CDR3 protein: CASSWTASTDTQYF
CDR3 DNA: TGTGCCAGCAGTTGGACGGCTAGCACAGATACGCAGTATTTT
CDR3 length: 14
clone size: .
D gene: .
V gene: TRBV7-6
J gene: TRBJ2-3

CDR3 protein: CASSVDGDGTEAFF
CDR3 DNA: TGTGCCAGCAGCGTAGACGGGGACGGGACTGAAGCTTTCTTT
CDR3 length: 14
clone size: .
D gene: .
V gene: TRBV9
J gene: TRBJ1-1